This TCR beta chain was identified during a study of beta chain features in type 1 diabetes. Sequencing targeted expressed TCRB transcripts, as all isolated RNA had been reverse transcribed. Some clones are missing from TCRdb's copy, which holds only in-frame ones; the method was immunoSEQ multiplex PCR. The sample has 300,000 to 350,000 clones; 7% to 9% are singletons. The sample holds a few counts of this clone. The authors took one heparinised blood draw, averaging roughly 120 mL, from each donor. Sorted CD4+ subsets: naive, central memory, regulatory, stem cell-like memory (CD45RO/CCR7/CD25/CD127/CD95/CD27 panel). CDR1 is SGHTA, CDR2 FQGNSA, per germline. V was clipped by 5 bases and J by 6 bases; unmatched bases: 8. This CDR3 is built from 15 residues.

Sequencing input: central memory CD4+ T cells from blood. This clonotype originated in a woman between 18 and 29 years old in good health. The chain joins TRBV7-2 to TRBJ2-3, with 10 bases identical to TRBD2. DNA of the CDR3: TGTGCCAGCAGCCGTACTAGCGGGATGGTGGATACGCAGTATTTT. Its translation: CASSRTSGMVDTQYF.